The 15 T cell receptor beta chains below were found in one sample sequenced in a study of tissue T cells after allogeneic stem cell transplantation. The assay was immunoSEQ multiplex PCR, and TCRdb's table has in-frame clones only and misses some. Of roughly 25,000 clones listed, more than 80% are singletons. This material consisted of blood, taken before transplantation. These receptors originate from a male donor at least 60 years old who later had graft-versus-host disease after an allogeneic stem cell transplant.

The CDR3 region is CASSSQGASKVAFF. The CDR3 coding sequence is TGTGCCAGCAGCTCCCAAGGAGCCTCTAAAGTGGCTTTCTTT. The chain carries TRBV5-6 and TRBJ1-1, with D hard to call. The ends were cut back, 3 bases at V and 11 bases at J, with 20 bases in the middle. The germline V gene encodes CDR1 SGHDT and CDR2 YYEEEE. The CDR3 length is 14 residues.

V and J are TRBV27 and TRBJ2-5; 7 bases match TRBD1. Losses at the gene ends were 3 bases for V and 5 bases for J; bases not matched to a gene: 3. Germline V gene sequence: CDR1 MNHEY, CDR2 SMNVEV (reference sequence). The CDR3 covers 13 residues. For the CDR3, the DNA is TGTGCCAGCAGTTTCCGAGGGGGCGAGACCCAGTACTTC. Protein product: CASSFRGGETQYF.

This clone was seen a handful of times. The rearrangement links TRBV3-1 (or the pseudogene TRBV3-2) to TRBJ1-6, with D maybe TRBD1 (5 bases). From germline, CDR1 is LGHDT and CDR2 YNNKEL (reference sequence). The CDR3 is made up of 12 amino acids. V was shortened by 7 bases and J by 10 bases, with 11 bases between the two germline ends. CDR3 sequence reads: CASTDIGSPLHF. CDR3 DNA: TGTGCCAGCACGGACATAGGCTCACCCCTCCACTTT.

V is TRBV7-3 and J is TRBJ2-3; 11 positions match TRBD2. Germline-derived CDR1 and CDR2 are SGHTA and FQGTGA. J was trimmed by 7 bases and V by 5 bases; bases with no gene match: 8. This CDR3 is 15 amino acids long. CDR3 region: CASSETGTSGNTQYF. DNA of the CDR3: TGTGCCAGCAGCGAAACCGGGACTAGCGGAAATACGCAGTATTTT.

This chain connects TRBV14 to TRBJ1-5; no clear D. Deletions cut 3 bases from V and 4 bases from J, with 4 bases between. This CDR3 is built from 12 residues. Germline values: CDR1 SGHDN, CDR2 FVKESK. The CDR3 loop is CASSQGNQPQHF. Here the CDR3 DNA reads TGTGCCAGCAGCCAGGGGAATCAGCCCCAGCATTTT.

The V and J genes are TRBV20-1 and TRBJ2-3; no reliable D call. Trimming took 3 bases from V and 0 from J, leaving 16 bases between them. The CDR3 is 16 residues long. Germline V lookup: CDR1 DFQATT, CDR2 SNEGSKA (reference sequence). This CDR3 is CSASAVPGTSTDTQYF. The CDR3 nucleotides are TGCAGTGCTAGTGCTGTCCCGGGTACTAGCACAGATACGCAGTATTTT.

For the CDR3, the DNA is TGTGCCTGGAGTGGACCACAGGGGGCAACCGGTGGCTACACCTTC. It yields the protein CAWSGPQGATGGYTF. This chain joins TRBV30 and TRBJ1-2, with 9 bases matching TRBD1. Losses at the gene ends were 1 base for V and 7 bases for J; bases not matched to a gene: 10. The CDR3 has 15 amino acids. Germline V lookup: CDR1 GTSNPN, CDR2 SVGIG (reference sequence).

The J gene is TRBJ2-7, the V gene TRBV2; 11 nucleotides align to TRBD2. Per the germline V gene, CDR1 is SNHLY and CDR2 is FYNNEI. The trim removed 6 bases at V and 0 bases at J, leaving 19 bases unmatched. CDR3 length equals 20 residues. In DNA, the CDR3 is TGTGCCAGCAGGGATCGGGACAGGCTACTAGCGGGGGCTTACTCCTACGAGCAGTACTTC. Encoded protein: CASRDRDRLLAGAYSYEQYF.

This chain joins TRBV6-2 or TRBV6-3 and TRBJ1-1, with D unclear. V was trimmed by 2 bases and J by 0 bases, leaving 4 bases between them. Germline V gene data show CDR1 as MNHEY and CDR2 as SVGEGT. CDR3 length: 13 amino acids. The CDR3: CASSYTVNTEAFF. The CDR3 nucleotides read TGTGCCAGCAGTTACACGGTGAACACTGAAGCTTTCTTT.

The V and J genes are TRBV6-5 and TRBJ1-1; possible D gene TRBD1, 6 bases. Germline CDR1 is MNHEY and CDR2 is SVGAGI. This CDR3 comprises 13 residues. Between the trimmed V and J ends, which lost 7 bases and 3 bases, there was a span of 12 bases. The CDR3 bases are TGTGCCAGCAAACAGGGTTTGTACACTGAAGCTTTCTTT. Translation gives CASKQGLYTEAFF.

The J gene is TRBJ2-7, the V gene TRBV5-5; the D is unclear. V was pared by 0 bases and J by 0 bases, with 16 bases between. The length of the CDR3 is 17 residues. In germline, CDR1 is SGHKS, CDR2 YYEKEE (reference sequence). The CDR3 DNA is TGTGCCAGCAGCTTGGGAATCGCGGCCACGGGCTCCTACGAGCAGTACTTC. This sequence encodes CASSLGIAATGSYEQYF.

This clone was counted only a few times. The rearrangement uses TRBV6-5 and TRBJ1-2; D uncertain. This CDR3 region has 12 residues. Trimming left V 0 bases short and J 7 bases short, with 6 bases between. CDR1 is MNHEY and CDR2 is SVGAGI in the germline V gene. CDR3 amino acids: CASSYSDGGYTF. The CDR3, as DNA: TGTGCCAGCAGTTACTCTGACGGTGGCTACACCTTC.

This chain connects TRBV29-1 to TRBJ2-3; 7 nucleotides align to TRBD2. The CDR3 is 14 residues long. The J segment lost 5 bases and the V segment lost 4 bases, leaving 9 bases of the junction unmatched. Germline assignment: CDR1 SQVTM and CDR2 ANQGSEA. The CDR3 DNA sequence: TGCAGCGTTGCGCGGGGGAGAGGAGGAGATACGCAGTATTTT. Translation: CSVARGRGGDTQYF.

The chain carries TRBV3-1 (or the pseudogene TRBV3-2) and TRBJ1-1; D unclear. This CDR3 region has 14 residues. Germline CDR1 LGHDT, CDR2 YNNKEL (reference sequence). V lost 3 bases and J 2 bases, leaving 10 bases between the germline ends. The CDR3 loop is CASSQAGSNTEAFF. The DNA for the CDR3 is TGTGCCAGCAGCCAGGCCGGGTCTAACACTGAAGCTTTCTTT.

The V gene is TRBV27, the J gene TRBJ2-3; 8 nucleotides agree with TRBD2. The CDR3 loop spans 15 amino acids. Losses at the gene ends were 7 bases for V and 7 bases for J; bases not matched to a gene: 13. Germline CDR1 MNHEY, CDR2 SMNVEV (reference sequence). This CDR3 is CASNLAGGPPYTQYF. As DNA, the CDR3 is TGTGCCAGCAACTTGGCGGGAGGCCCTCCATATACGCAGTATTTT.